This paragraph reports one T cell receptor (beta chain). The entry originates in a study of blood T cell repertoires in COVID-19. Across the study: The analysed material was cDNA or gDNA that came from T cells, B-cell-depleted T cells, or PBMCs.

Original analysis: Estimation of nucleated cell counts relied on the amplification of reference gene primers. Measured with immunoSEQ multiplex PCR; TCRdb has only the in-frame clones, and not every one. V, J and clone size are taken as reported in that table, and D and trimming were inferred from the DNA itself. The sample gives roughly 30,000 clones, about 79% of which show up once; about an eighth is in the top ten. Specimen: peripheral blood. This clonotype originated in a human donor in a cohort sampled during active COVID-19.

The CDR3 sequence: CASPMDTGELFF. CDR3 in DNA: TGCGCCAGTCCTATGGACACCGGGGAGCTGTTTTTT. The chain combines TRBV10-2 with TRBJ2-2; D call uncertain. V was clipped by 9 bases and J by 3 bases, with 8 bases between them. This CDR3 contains 12 residues. Germline V gene sequence: CDR1 WSHSY, CDR2 SAAADI.